Listed here are 18 T cell receptor beta chains from one sample, sequenced in a study of blood T cell repertoires in COVID-19. Clones were sequenced by immunoSEQ multiplex PCR, and TCRdb holds only the in-frame ones, with some missing. The sample gives 130,000 to 150,000 clones, roughly nine tenths of which show up once; 2.5% to 3.5% is in the top ten. Sequenced: peripheral blood. Receptors originate from an older woman with active COVID-19.

The chain recombines TRBV7-2 with TRBJ1-5; D is unclear. Germline V gene lookup returns CDR1 SGHTA and CDR2 FQGNSA. V dropped 1 base and J dropped 4 bases, with 11 bases sitting between them. CDR3 size: 15 residues. CDR3 protein: CASSLGGSLNQPQHF. CDR3 in DNA: TGTGCCAGCAGCTTAGGAGGCTCGCTAAATCAGCCCCAGCATTTT.

The V and J genes are TRBV11-2 and TRBJ2-7; D is perhaps TRBD1 (6 bases). Trimming stripped 4 bases from V and 5 bases from J, with 21 bases between. The germline V gene encodes CDR1 SGHAT and CDR2 FQNNGV. This CDR3 comprises 16 residues. The CDR3 spells CASSSPGRGGFNEQYF. The CDR3 region has the DNA TGTGCCAGCAGCTCCCCCGGCCGAGGGGGATTCAACGAGCAGTACTTC.

The chain combines TRBV29-1 with TRBJ2-2, with D perhaps matching TRBD1 (6 bases). Trimming left V 7 bases short and J 2 bases short, with 14 bases between. Germline V gene data show CDR1 as SQVTM and CDR2 as ANQGSEA. The CDR3 consists of 14 residues. The DNA for the CDR3 is TGCAGCGCATCCGGGACACTTAACACCGGGGAGCTGTTTTTT. Amino acids: CSASGTLNTGELFF.

This sequence joins TRBV5-1 and TRBJ1-2; no definite D call. Germline CDR1 is SGHRS and CDR2 is YFSETQ. V dropped 0 bases and J dropped 2 bases, with 5 bases sitting between them. The CDR3 totals 13 residues. The DNA of the CDR3 is TGCGCCAGCAGCTTGGCATCAAACTATGGCTACACCTTC. Protein product: CASSLASNYGYTF.

The chain uses TRBV5-1 and TRBJ2-1; 9 positions match TRBD2. V was pared by 4 bases and J by 8 bases, with 7 bases of the junction left unmatched. The CDR3 consists of 14 residues. CDR1 and CDR2 (germline): SGHRS, YFSETQ. The CDR3 here is CASSVGREGHEQFF. The CDR3 DNA reads TGCGCCAGCAGCGTGGGGCGGGAGGGCCATGAGCAGTTCTTC. Full variable domain (outside the CDR3, taken from reference TRBV5-1 and TRBJ2-1): KAGVTQTPRYLIKTRGQQVTLSCSPISGHRSVSWYQQTPGQGLQFLFEYFSETQRNKGNFPGRFSGRQFSNSRSEMNVSTLELGDSALYLCASSVGREGHEQFFGPGTRLTVL.

This chain links TRBV4-3 with TRBJ2-5; maybe TRBD1 (6 bases). The V gene lost 0 bases and the J gene lost 9 bases, with 23 bases spanning the gap. Germline lookup yields CDR1 LGHNA and CDR2 YSLEER. The CDR3 consists of 17 residues. The CDR3 nucleotides read TGCGCCAGCAGCCAAGATTTGGGAAAATGGACAGCCATGGCCCAGTACTTC. It specifies CASSQDLGKWTAMAQYF.

The chain has TRBV5-1 and TRBJ2-7; 13 positions match TRBD2. V lost 4 bases to trimming and J lost 7 bases; unmatched junction nucleotides: 8. The CDR3 loop spans 15 amino acids. CDR1 is SGHRS, CDR2 YFSETQ, per germline. CDR3 sequence reads: CASSGGLAGVGEQYF. The CDR3 DNA follows: TGCGCCAGCAGCGGAGGACTAGCGGGAGTAGGGGAGCAGTACTTC.

The chain has TRBV30 and TRBJ2-1; TRBD2 aligns across 8 bases. In germline, CDR1 is GTSNPN, CDR2 SVGIG (reference sequence). The V and J ends lost 0 bases and 6 bases, in that order; junction bases with no gene match: 10. The CDR3 is 16 amino acids. As DNA, the CDR3 is TGTGCCTGGAGTGTACCGGGAGGGCCCTGGGGCAATGAGCAGTTCTTC. It yields the protein CAWSVPGGPWGNEQFF.

The chain carries TRBV6-1 and TRBJ1-4; D perhaps matches TRBD1 (6 bases). The CDR3 covers 16 residues. Between the trimmed V and J ends, which lost 3 bases and 0 bases, there was a span of 11 bases. Germline CDR1 MNHNS, CDR2 SASEGT. In DNA, the CDR3 is TGTGCCAGCAGTGAGGCCAGGGGCACAACTAATGAAAAACTGTTTTTT. Amino acid sequence: CASSEARGTTNEKLFF.

The rearrangement joins TRBV10-1 to TRBJ2-2; 7 positions agree with TRBD1. This CDR3 is built from 16 residues. V gave up 2 bases and J gave up 5 bases; unmatched junction bases: 8. CDR1 is WNHNN and CDR2 is SYGVQD in the germline V gene (reference sequence). This CDR3 is CASSEKGALRTGELFF. CDR3 nucleotide sequence: TGCGCCAGCAGTGAGAAGGGGGCCTTAAGGACCGGGGAGCTGTTTTTT.

This clone was observed once. The chain couples TRBV3-1 (or the pseudogene TRBV3-2) to TRBJ2-6; D gene uncertain. This CDR3 is 17 amino acids long. V lost 9 bases, J lost 0 bases, and 18 bases lay in between. Germline V gives CDR1 LGHDT, CDR2 YNNKEL (reference sequence). The DNA of the CDR3 is TGTGCCAGGCACCCGCTAGGAAACTACTCTGGGGCCAACGTCCTGACTTTC. Translated, it gives CARHPLGNYSGANVLTF.

The CDR3 region is CASSPEEPSIGEQFF. CDR3 sequence (DNA): TGTGCCAGCAGCCCGGAGGAACCTTCGATCGGTGAGCAGTTCTTC. The chain links TRBV28 to TRBJ2-1; the D gene is possibly TRBD2 (5 bases). V was cut by 6 bases and J by 9 bases, with 21 bases left in between. The CDR3 totals 15 residues. Germline CDR1 reads MDHEN; CDR2 reads SYDVKM.

CDR3 amino acids: CASSQTLDSNYGYTF. Here the CDR3 DNA reads TGTGCCAGCAGCCAGACCCTCGACAGTAACTATGGCTACACCTTC. V gene TRBV7-9 combines with J gene TRBJ1-2; maybe TRBD1 (5 bases). V was cut by 5 bases and J by 1 base, with 14 bases left in between. Germline CDR1 is SEHNR and CDR2 is FQNEAQ (reference sequence). The CDR3 has 15 amino acids.

The V call is TRBV7-2, the J call TRBJ2-2, with D possibly being TRBD1 (6 bases). Trimming shortened V by 2 bases and J by 2 bases, and 12 bases separated the two germline ends. The CDR3 has 16 amino acids. The germline gives CDR1 SGHTA, CDR2 FQGNSA. The CDR3 coding sequence is TGTGCCAGCAGCTTACGAGGACAGTTAAACACCGGGGAGCTGTTTTTT. It codes for CASSLRGQLNTGELFF.

The genes are TRBV28 and TRBJ1-2; 8 bases are shared with TRBD1. The germline CDR1 and CDR2 sequences are MDHEN and SYDVKM. Trimming at V came to 4 bases and at J to 6 bases, leaving 4 bases not matched to a gene. The CDR3 loop spans 13 amino acids. The CDR3 DNA reads as TGTGCCAGCAGTTATCGACAGGGGAATGGCTACACCTTC. This encodes CASSYRQGNGYTF.

The chain uses TRBV3-1 (or the pseudogene TRBV3-2) and TRBJ1-6; tentatively, D is TRBD1 (6 bases). V lost 6 bases, J lost 0 bases, and 12 bases lay in between. The CDR3 spans 16 residues. From germline, CDR1 is LGHDT and CDR2 YNNKEL (reference sequence). CDR3 DNA sequence: TGTGCCAGCAGGCAACAGGGACACTCCTATAATTCACCCCTCCACTTT. Protein product: CASRQQGHSYNSPLHF.

This clone was counted a single time. The chain employs TRBV5-5 and TRBJ1-6, with 10 positions matching TRBD1. Germline assignment: CDR1 SGHKS and CDR2 YYEKEE (reference sequence). CDR3 size: 16 residues. Trimming removed 0 bases from V and 10 bases from J; junction bases left unmatched: 7. CDR3 amino acids: CASSLAGDRGASPLHF. The CDR3 coding sequence is TGTGCCAGCAGCTTGGCGGGGGACAGGGGAGCATCACCCCTCCACTTT. The variable domain in full, completed from reference TRBV5-5 and TRBJ1-6, reads DAGVTQSPTHLIKTRGQQVTLRCSPISGHKSVSWYQQVLGQGPQFIFQYYEKEERGRGNFPDRFSARQFPNYSSELNVNALLLGDSALYLCASSLAGDRGASPLHFGNGTRLTVT.

In its sample, this clone was seen a few times. The V and J genes are TRBV7-6 and TRBJ1-3; no clear D gene. Looked up from germline, CDR1 is SGHVS and CDR2 is FNYEAQ. This CDR3 has 16 residues. Trimming took 5 bases from V and 1 from J, leaving 15 bases between them. CDR3 in DNA: TGTGCCAGCAGCCCCATGGGCCACCCGTCTGGAAACACCATATATTTT. Encoded protein: CASSPMGHPSGNTIYF.